This TCR beta chain was found in a study of T cell repertoires in aging, cancer and after chemotherapy. Study at large: Healthy donor repertoires were recorded over several months to years and showed clear clonal overlap.

Multiplex touch-down PCR with TRB-A/B primers amplified rearranged V-D-J TRB sequences. TCRdb independently ran MiXCR on the multiplex PCR reads; one entry per CDR3 protein. The sample records several thousand distinct CDR3 sequences, under 25% being singletons. TCR beta rearrangements were amplified from peripheral blood genomic DNA. Note on this clonotype: No antigen is known for it.

Notes on the study in general: Compared with age-matched healthy donors, untreated hematological or solid cancer patients showed higher blood TCR clonality. In healthy donors, age-related TCR diversity loss mainly reflected lost richness.

The sequence was obtained from a human donor in good health. The sample comprised blood.

The CDR3 here is CASSLLTGAGNEQFF. CDR3 DNA: TGCGCCAGCAGCTTGTTGACGGGGGCGGGGAATGAGCAGTTCTTC. This chain uses TRBV5-1 with TRBJ2-1, with D perhaps assigned TRBD1 or TRBD2 (6 bases each). The CDR3 sequence is 15 residues long. Germline CDR1 and CDR2: SGHRS and YFSETQ. V lost 1 base, J lost 7 bases, and 15 bases lay in between.